This TCR beta chain originates from a study of cytomegalovirus exposure and HLA in healthy donors. This clone was seen more than once but under ten times. The antigen is undetermined. The CDR3 runs to 14 residues. Germline lookup yields CDR1 MNHNY and CDR2 SVGAGI (reference sequence). Germline trimming cut 2 bases from V and 4 bases from J; bases unmatched to any gene: 3. 13 Jbeta primers and 60 Vbeta primers were used for the PCR. Profiling relied on immunoSEQ multiplex PCR, and the TCRdb table lists in-frame clones only, not all of them. Among around 190,000 clones listed, approximately 85% were seen once. General study results and limits: Highest at DRB1 and lowest at HLA-C, TCR association rates differed among HLA loci in a later analysis. For cytomegalovirus status, the classifier reportedly gave diagnoses with high specificity and sensitivity.

The TCR sequence derives from a woman aged 50 to 60 in good health and CMV-seronegative. The chain employs TRBV6-6 and TRBJ2-7; 9 positions agree with TRBD2. Sequenced material: PBMCs. The CDR3 protein is CASSYGSGSYEQYF. The CDR3 nucleotides read TGTGCCAGCAGTTACGGTAGCGGGAGTTACGAGCAGTACTTC.